This T cell receptor beta chain is drawn from a study of PD-L1 blockade in urothelial cancer. Looked up from germline, CDR1 is SGHAT and CDR2 is FQNNGV. Losses at the gene ends were 2 bases for V and 5 bases for J; bases not matched to a gene: 14. There are 18 residues in the CDR3. Every PCR got spiked synthetic TCR analog templates. Some clones are missing from TCRdb's copy, which holds only in-frame ones; the method was immunoSEQ multiplex PCR. The sample has about 88,000 clones, approximately 90% seen once. Disease in patients was locally advanced or metastatic urothelial carcinoma. The sequences come from PBMCs, collected around atezolizumab (anti-PD-L1) treatment. The source is a man between 60 and 75 years old with urothelial cancer. The rearrangement uses TRBV11-2 and TRBJ2-4; 8 bases fit TRBD2. The CDR3 loop is CASSLPPPGRGDENIQYF. CDR3 bases: TGTGCCAGCAGCTTACCTCCCCCAGGGCGGGGGGATGAAAACATTCAGTACTTC.